Sequencing of this T cell receptor (beta chain) was carried out in a study of cytomegalovirus exposure and HLA in healthy donors. Study context: Early released data comprised around 80 million unique TCRs from HLA-typed donors.

This CDR3 comprises 16 residues. V was cut by 4 bases and J by 1 base, with 16 bases left in between. Germline V gene lookup returns CDR1 SGHTA and CDR2 FQGNSA. 60 Vbeta and 13 Jbeta primers were used in PCR. Only in-frame clones appear in the TCRdb table, and some are missing; sequencing was by immunoSEQ multiplex PCR. In the table there are 150,000 to 200,000 clones, around 83% of which are singletons. Whole-study findings and limits: Cytomegalovirus-associated TCR beta chains were listed, numbering 150 to 200.

As for this clone: Its matching antigen is unknown.

The sequence was collected from a woman aged 35 to 49 in good health and CMV-seronegative. The gene calls are TRBV7-2 and TRBJ1-2; possibly TRBD1 for D (6 bases). Sequenced input: PBMCs. CDR3 sequence (DNA): TGTGCCAGCAGCTCCATACAGGGTATCAATAACTATGGCTACACCTTC. Translating gives CASSSIQGINNYGYTF.